The entry below gives a single T cell receptor (beta chain) sequence along with its context. In the library, individual cDNA molecules carried attached unique molecular identifiers. TCRdb reanalysed the 5' RACE reads using MiXCR and keeps one entry per CDR3 protein. The data show approximately 100,000 distinct CDR3 sequences, with about 15% seen just once and over 1% held by the top ten. The CDR3 extends over 14 amino acids. The ends were cut back, 4 bases at V and 2 bases at J, with 9 bases in the middle. Germline V gives CDR1 MNHEY, CDR2 SVGEGT. This record belongs to a study of early T cells in non-severe SARS-CoV-2 infection. Study as a whole: RNA in bulk from unsorted whole blood was sequenced, and chains were unpaired.

The material sequenced was whole blood. This sequence was found in an adult who was a healthcare worker with PCR-confirmed SARS-CoV-2 infection or an uninfected control (not recorded which). The chain combines TRBV6-2 or TRBV6-3 with TRBJ1-5, with D perhaps matching TRBD1 (6 bases). CDR3 nucleotide sequence: TGTGCCAGCAGTTCACGACAGGGCAATCAGCCCCAGCATTTT. Amino acid sequence: CASSSRQGNQPQHF.